The 30 T cell receptor beta chains below all came from one sample that was sequenced in a study of vaccination and CD4 T cells after COVID-19. No antigen has been identified for these receptors. Scientists ran DNA taken from cultured CD4+ T cells through the Oncomine TCR Beta short-read assay for sequencing. TCRdb used MiXCR to reprocess the PCR reads, holding one entry per CDR3 protein. The profile shows more than 4,000 distinct CDR3 sequences, approximately 21% of them singletons. Treatment meaning: approximately 9-day PBMC culture with coronavirus spike peptide pools or control peptides (ViraFEST assay). Input material: CD4+ T cells from blood, cultured in vitro. The source is a human donor who had recovered from COVID-19.

This clonotype was seen only a few times. The chain uses TRBV30 and TRBJ2-7, with TRBD2 as a possible D gene (6 bases). This CDR3 comprises 14 residues. With 1 base removed from V and 2 bases from J, the gap between germline ends came to 12 bases. Germline V gene lookup returns CDR1 GTSNPN and CDR2 SVGIG (reference sequence). Here the CDR3 reads CAWSGSGPPYEQYF. The CDR3 DNA reads as TGTGCCTGGAGTGGGAGCGGGCCACCCTACGAGCAGTACTTC.

The rearrangement uses TRBV6-5 and TRBJ2-1; TRBD2 is a possible D gene (6 bases). V was trimmed by 7 bases and J by 6 bases, leaving 19 bases between them. The CDR3 is 15 amino acids. The V gene's germline CDR1 is MNHEY and CDR2 SVGAGI. This chain's CDR3 is CASTSLGGAANEQFF. The CDR3 region has the DNA TGTGCCAGCACTTCACTCGGGGGAGCGGCCAATGAGCAGTTCTTC.

J is TRBJ1-2 and V is TRBV5-1; TRBD1 matches at 9 bases. The CDR3 consists of 14 residues. The germline V gene has CDR1 SGHRS and CDR2 YFSETQ. V trimming: 0 bases; J trimming: 7 bases; junction bases outside the gene matches: 4. The DNA for the CDR3 is TGCGCCAGCAGCTTGGGGGACAGGGCCGGTGGCTACACCTTC. Translating gives CASSLGDRAGGYTF.

The table lists this clonotype with a few counts. This rearrangement joins TRBV12-3 or TRBV12-4 to TRBJ1-2; 8 nucleotides align to TRBD1. CDR3 length: 14 amino acids. After removal of 2 bases from V and 6 bases from J, the junction contained 5 bases not matched to a gene. This CDR3 is CASSLYRGMNGYTF. Here the CDR3 DNA reads TGTGCCAGCAGTTTATACAGGGGGATGAATGGCTACACCTTC.

This sequence joins TRBV2 and TRBJ1-3; no reliable D call. The CDR3 covers 13 residues. Germline V gives CDR1 SNHLY, CDR2 FYNNEI. V was shortened by 6 bases and J by 3 bases, with 9 bases between the two germline ends. The CDR3 sequence is CASRGVGGNTIYF. CDR3 in DNA: TGTGCCAGCAGAGGTGTGGGTGGAAACACCATATATTTT.

In this sample, this clonotype is medium-sized (0.01 to 0.1%). This chain connects TRBV30 to TRBJ2-7; TRBD1 aligns across 7 bases. This CDR3 spans 13 amino acids. The trim removed 3 bases at V and 5 bases at J, leaving 7 bases unmatched. Germline V gene data show CDR1 as GTSNPN and CDR2 as SVGIG (reference sequence). CDR3 sequence: CAWRTGLNHEQYF. CDR3 bases: TGTGCCTGGAGGACAGGGTTAAACCACGAGCAGTACTTC.

This clonotype has just a few counts. The V gene is TRBV12-3 or TRBV12-4, the J gene TRBJ1-2; the D gene is possibly TRBD1 (5 bases). This CDR3 region has 13 residues. The V and J ends lost 5 bases and 4 bases respectively, with 11 bases between them. This CDR3 is CASSVQGGYGYTF. In DNA, the CDR3 is TGTGCCAGCAGTGTCCAGGGAGGCTATGGCTACACCTTC.

The chain is built from TRBV6-1 and TRBJ2-7; D could derive from TRBD1 or TRBD2 (6 bases each). The ends were cut back, 3 bases at V and 6 bases at J, with 18 bases in the middle. In germline, CDR1 is MNHNS, CDR2 SASEGT. CDR3 length: 15 amino acids. The CDR3 DNA sequence: TGTGCCAGCAGTGATAGGGTCGAGGGGGGCTCCGAGCAGTACTTC. Translation: CASSDRVEGGSEQYF.

This clonotype has only a few counts. The chain couples TRBV6-1 to TRBJ2-5, with D possibly TRBD2 on 5 matching bases. From germline, CDR1 is MNHNS and CDR2 SASEGT. The CDR3 is made up of 14 amino acids. Trimming pared 1 base from V and 6 bases from J, leaving 12 bases between. The CDR3 DNA follows: TGTGCCAGCAGTGAAGGCGGACGGGGAAAGACCCAGTACTTC. Residues: CASSEGGRGKTQYF.

The rearrangement uses TRBV5-1 and TRBJ2-1; 11 nucleotides line up with TRBD2. CDR3 length: 16 residues. The germline V gene encodes CDR1 SGHRS and CDR2 YFSETQ. The V segment lost 3 bases and the J segment 7 bases; nucleotides outside the gene matches: 9. The CDR3 region is CASSSTSGVTWNEQFF. The CDR3 DNA sequence: TGCGCCAGCAGCTCGACTAGCGGGGTTACTTGGAATGAGCAGTTCTTC. Full variable domain (remainder filled in from reference TRBV5-1 and TRBJ2-1): KAGVTQTPRYLIKTRGQQVTLSCSPISGHRSVSWYQQTPGQGLQFLFEYFSETQRNKGNFPGRFSGRQFSNSRSEMNVSTLELGDSALYLCASSSTSGVTWNEQFFGPGTRLTVL.

This clonotype was detected once. V is TRBV7-2 and J is TRBJ1-2; weak D call: TRBD1 (6 bases). CDR1 and CDR2 (germline): SGHTA, FQGNSA. The CDR3 extends over 14 amino acids. V was trimmed by 1 base and J by 8 bases, leaving 14 bases between them. CDR3 sequence (DNA): TGTGCCAGCAGCTTAGGTATCCAGGGGACGGGCTACACCTTC. This translates into CASSLGIQGTGYTF.

The chain combines TRBV12-3 or TRBV12-4 with TRBJ2-7, with TRBD2 matching 9 bases. The V gene end was trimmed by 6 bases and the J gene end by 1 base; junction bases not matched to a gene: 4. CDR3 length: 14 residues. The CDR3 reads CASSPTSGSYEQYF. The CDR3 DNA follows: TGTGCCAGCAGCCCGACTAGCGGTTCCTACGAGCAGTACTTC.

This clonotype has a handful of counts. This chain uses TRBV5-4 with TRBJ2-3; 8 bases match TRBD2. CDR3 length: 16 residues. Trimming took 4 bases from V and 6 from J; bases not matched to a gene: 13. Germline assignment: CDR1 SGHNT and CDR2 YYREEE (reference sequence). CDR3 coding DNA: TGTGCCAGCAGCGATGCGAGCGGGGGAGTACGGGATACGCAGTATTTT. Translated: CASSDASGGVRDTQYF. Full variable domain (remainder filled in from reference TRBV5-4 and TRBJ2-3): ETGVTQSPTHLIKTRGQQVTLRCSSQSGHNTVSWYQQALGQGPQFIFQYYREEENGRGNFPPRFSGLQFPNYSSELNVNALELDDSALYLCASSDASGGVRDTQYFGPGTRLTVL.

The rearrangement joins TRBV30 to TRBJ1-5; D is ambiguous. The CDR3 spans 13 residues. Deletions cut 7 bases from V and 3 bases from J, with 13 bases between. Germline-derived CDR1 and CDR2 are GTSNPN and SVGIG (reference sequence). CDR3 region: CAFTTQTNQPQHF. DNA of the CDR3: TGTGCCTTCACGACACAGACCAATCAGCCCCAGCATTTT.

By frequency in the sample, this clonotype is medium-sized. The chain is built from TRBV2 and TRBJ1-3; no clear D. Per germline, CDR1 SNHLY and CDR2 FYNNEI. This CDR3 region has 13 residues. Trimming took 7 bases from V and 0 from J, leaving 7 bases between them. The CDR3 loop reads CASISPSGNTIYF. Here the CDR3 DNA reads TGTGCCAGCATTTCGCCCTCTGGAAACACCATATATTTT.

This clonotype is judged medium-sized. The chain joins TRBV6-1 to TRBJ1-6, with 8 positions matching TRBD1. The J segment lost 7 bases and the V segment lost 8 bases, leaving 13 bases of the junction unmatched. The CDR3 consists of 16 residues. CDR1 MNHNS and CDR2 SASEGT come from the germline V gene. The chain's CDR3 is CASGTRTGSGNSPLHF. CDR3 in DNA: TGTGCCAGCGGAACCAGGACAGGGTCTGGCAATTCACCCCTCCACTTT.

This clonotype was recorded a few times. The rearrangement links TRBV6-5 to TRBJ2-6; 7 nucleotides agree with TRBD2. This CDR3 is 17 amino acids long. Trimming cost V 2 bases and J 0 bases; bases outside gene matches: 4. Germline V gene lookup returns CDR1 MNHEY and CDR2 SVGAGI. CDR3 DNA: TGTGCCAGCAGTTACGGGGGACTACTCTCTGGGGCCAACGTCCTGACTTTC. Its translation is CASSYGGLLSGANVLTF.

This clonotype is medium-sized in the sample. The chain links TRBV6-2 or TRBV6-3 to TRBJ1-1; 7 positions match TRBD1. V lost 2 bases, J lost 6 bases, and 9 bases stayed unmatched. The CDR3 sequence is 15 residues long. Germline CDR1 and CDR2: MNHEY and SVGEGT. CDR3 region: CASSYAEGALAEAFF. Here the CDR3 DNA reads TGTGCCAGCAGTTACGCCGAGGGGGCCCTCGCTGAAGCTTTCTTT.

This clonotype has more than one count but fewer than ten. This chain joins TRBV6-1 and TRBJ2-7; a possible D gene is TRBD2 (5 bases). Deletions cut 4 bases from V and 11 bases from J, with 18 bases between. This CDR3 is built from 13 residues. The germline gives CDR1 MNHNS, CDR2 SASEGT. In DNA form, the CDR3 reads TGTGCCAGCAGTGTACACAAACTAGAGGCCGAGTACTTC. It specifies CASSVHKLEAEYF.

The gene calls are TRBV20-1 and TRBJ2-5, with 12 bases identical to TRBD2. Germline-derived CDR1 and CDR2 are DFQATT and SNEGSKA (reference sequence). J was trimmed by 1 base and V by 6 bases; bases with no gene match: 9. The CDR3 contains 16 residues. The DNA of the CDR3 is TGCAGTGCAAACGGACTAGCGGGGAGACCCCAAGAGACCCAGTACTTC. This gives the protein CSANGLAGRPQETQYF.

This clonotype has more than one count but fewer than ten. The chain joins TRBV6-4 to TRBJ2-5, with D uncertain. Germline V gene sequence: CDR1 MRHNA, CDR2 SNTAGT. CDR3 length: 12 amino acids. Trimming took 3 bases from V and 3 from J, leaving 5 bases between them. The CDR3 spells CASSDLEETQYF. In DNA form, the CDR3 reads TGTGCCAGCAGTGATCTGGAAGAGACCCAGTACTTC.

This clonotype has only a few counts. The rearrangement uses TRBV4-1 and TRBJ1-6; TRBD1 matches 7 bases. CDR3 length equals 16 residues. After removal of 0 bases from V and 12 bases from J, the junction contained 11 bases not matched to a gene. Germline V lookup: CDR1 MGHRA, CDR2 YSYEKL. The CDR3 nucleotides read TGCGCCAGCAGCCAAGATAATACAGGGGCCCCTAGACCCCTCCACTTT. Translating gives CASSQDNTGAPRPLHF.

In the case of this clonotype: This clone may be a read error of a much larger clone one base away. V gene TRBV2 combines with J gene TRBJ2-7; TRBD1 might be the D (5 bases). From germline, CDR1 is SNHLY and CDR2 FYNNEI. V lost 6 bases and J lost 7, with 16 bases in between. The CDR3 is 13 residues long. The CDR3 loop is CASSTTAQGEQYF. CDR3 DNA sequence: TGTGCCAGCAGCACGACAGCCCAAGGGGAGCAGTACTTC.

V gene TRBV5-5 combines with J gene TRBJ2-1; TRBD1 might be the D (7 bases). The CDR3 is 16 residues long. V was pared by 5 bases and J by 2 bases, with 17 bases between. The V gene's germline CDR1 is SGHKS and CDR2 YYEKEE (reference sequence). The CDR3 loop is CASRNLAGGPYNEQFF. Here the CDR3 DNA reads TGTGCCAGCAGAAACTTAGCAGGGGGGCCCTACAATGAGCAGTTCTTC.

The chain carries TRBV11-1 and TRBJ2-7, with D perhaps being TRBD1 or TRBD2 (6 bases each). The V gene lost 1 base and the J gene lost 5 bases, with 15 bases spanning the gap. This CDR3 region has 15 residues. Per germline, CDR1 SGHAT and CDR2 FQDESV (reference sequence). The CDR3 DNA reads TGTGCCAGCAGCTTAGAGGGGGGCATTTGGGACGAGCAGTACTTC. Protein product: CASSLEGGIWDEQYF.

CDR3 coding DNA: TGTGCCAGCAGCTTAGGAACTAGCGGGGTTAGCACAGATACGCAGTATTTT. This gives the protein CASSLGTSGVSTDTQYF. V gene TRBV7-9 combines with J gene TRBJ2-3, with 10 bases lining up with TRBD2. With 1 base clipped from V and 0 bases from J, the junction kept 4 bases outside the gene matches. This CDR3 region has 17 residues. Per the germline V gene, CDR1 is SEHNR and CDR2 is FQNEAQ (reference sequence). Variable domain in full (rest from reference TRBV7-9 and TRBJ2-3): DTGVSQNPRHKITKRGQNVTFRCDPISEHNRLYWYRQTLGQGPEFLTYFQNEAQLEKSRLLSDRFSAERPKGSFSTLEIQRTEQGDSAMYLCASSLGTSGVSTDTQYFGPGTRLTVL.

J is TRBJ2-5 and V is TRBV19; possible D gene TRBD1, 6 bases. V lost 10 bases and J 5 bases, leaving 14 bases between the germline ends. This CDR3 is built from 12 residues. The germline CDR1 and CDR2 sequences are LNHDA and SQIVND (reference sequence). CDR3 in DNA: TGTGCCACACGAGGGGGTGTGGAGACCCAGTACTTC. It specifies CATRGGVETQYF.

This sequence joins TRBV12-3 or TRBV12-4 and TRBJ2-5; 9 bases are a match to TRBD1. The length of the CDR3 is 15 residues. V lost 6 bases and J lost 5; bases outside the gene matches: 10. The CDR3 coding sequence is TGTGCCAGCAGAGAGACCGGGACAGGGTGGGAGACCCAGTACTTC. It yields the protein CASRETGTGWETQYF.

This clonotype was seen a few times. The rearrangement uses TRBV7-6 and TRBJ2-7, with TRBD1 matching over 8 bases. The CDR3 has 14 residues. The J segment lost 2 bases and the V segment lost 3 bases, leaving 3 bases of the junction unmatched. CDR1 and CDR2 from the germline V gene are SGHVS and FNYEAQ. CDR3: CASSFGTGTYEQYF. CDR3 bases: TGTGCCAGCAGCTTTGGGACAGGAACCTACGAGCAGTACTTC.

In DNA, the CDR3 is TGTGCCAGCAGCCTTTGGGGGACACCAACTAACTATGGCTACACCTTC. Its translation: CASSLWGTPTNYGYTF. The chain employs TRBV14 and TRBJ1-2; D perhaps matches TRBD1 (6 bases). This CDR3 comprises 16 residues. Germline loops: CDR1 SGHDN, CDR2 FVKESK. Deletions cut 4 bases from V and 0 bases from J, with 15 bases between.